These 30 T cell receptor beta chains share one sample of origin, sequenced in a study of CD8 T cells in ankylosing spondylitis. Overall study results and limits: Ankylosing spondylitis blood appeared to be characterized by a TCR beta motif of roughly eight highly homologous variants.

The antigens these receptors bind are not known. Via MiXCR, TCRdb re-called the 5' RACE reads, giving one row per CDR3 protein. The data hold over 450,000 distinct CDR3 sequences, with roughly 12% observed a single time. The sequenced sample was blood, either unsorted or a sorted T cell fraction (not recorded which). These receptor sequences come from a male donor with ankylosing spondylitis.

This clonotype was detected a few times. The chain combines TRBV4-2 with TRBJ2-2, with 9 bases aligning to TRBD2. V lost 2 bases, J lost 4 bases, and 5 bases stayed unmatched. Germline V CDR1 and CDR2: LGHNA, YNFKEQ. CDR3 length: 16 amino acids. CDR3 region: CASSQRGRAGTGELFF. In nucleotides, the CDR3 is TGTGCCAGCAGCCAACGCGGGAGGGCCGGCACCGGGGAGCTGTTTTTT.

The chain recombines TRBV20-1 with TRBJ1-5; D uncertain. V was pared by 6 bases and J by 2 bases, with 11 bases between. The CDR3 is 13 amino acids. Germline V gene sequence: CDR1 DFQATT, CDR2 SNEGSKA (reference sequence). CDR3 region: CSAPRNGNQPQHF. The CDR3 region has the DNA TGCAGTGCCCCTCGTAACGGCAATCAGCCCCAGCATTTT.

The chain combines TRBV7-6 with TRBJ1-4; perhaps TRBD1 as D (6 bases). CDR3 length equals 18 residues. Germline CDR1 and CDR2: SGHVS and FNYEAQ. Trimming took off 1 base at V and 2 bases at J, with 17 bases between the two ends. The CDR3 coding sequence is TGTGCCAGCAGCTTAGAAGCAGGGGAAGCTCTTACTAATGAAAAACTGTTTTTT. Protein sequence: CASSLEAGEALTNEKLFF.

This CDR3 reads CSAVRDRVNEKLFF. The DNA for the CDR3 is TGCAGTGCTGTCCGGGACAGGGTTAATGAAAAACTGTTTTTT. V gene TRBV20-1 combines with J gene TRBJ1-4, with 9 bases fitting TRBD1. Per germline, CDR1 DFQATT and CDR2 SNEGSKA (reference sequence). The CDR3 runs to 14 residues. J gave up 4 bases and V 5 bases, and 5 bases lay outside the gene matches.

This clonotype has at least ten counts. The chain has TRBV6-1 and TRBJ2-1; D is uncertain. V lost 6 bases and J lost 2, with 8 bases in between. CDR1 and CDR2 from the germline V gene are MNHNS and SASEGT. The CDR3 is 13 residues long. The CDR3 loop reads CASREPAYNEQFF. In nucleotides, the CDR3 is TGTGCCAGCAGGGAACCGGCCTACAATGAGCAGTTCTTC.

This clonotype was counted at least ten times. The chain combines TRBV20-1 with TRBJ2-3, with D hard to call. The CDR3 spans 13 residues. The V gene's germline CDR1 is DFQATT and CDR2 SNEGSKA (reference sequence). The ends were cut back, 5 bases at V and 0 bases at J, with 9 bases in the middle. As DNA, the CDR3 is TGCAGTGCTGACGGCTCTAGCACAGATACGCAGTATTTT. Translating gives CSADGSSTDTQYF.

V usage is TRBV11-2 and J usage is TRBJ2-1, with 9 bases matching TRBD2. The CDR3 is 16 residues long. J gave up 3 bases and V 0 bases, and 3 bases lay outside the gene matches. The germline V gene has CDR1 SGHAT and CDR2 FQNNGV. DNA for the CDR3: TGTGCCAGCAGCTTAGAGGCGGGAGGGGTCTACAATGAGCAGTTCTTC. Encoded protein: CASSLEAGGVYNEQFF.

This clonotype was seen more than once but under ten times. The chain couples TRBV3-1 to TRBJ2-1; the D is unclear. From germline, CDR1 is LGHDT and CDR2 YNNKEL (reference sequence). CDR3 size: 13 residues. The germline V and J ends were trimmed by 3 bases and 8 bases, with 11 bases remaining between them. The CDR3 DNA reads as TGTGCCAGCAGCCAGGGCCCCGAGGATGAGCAGTTCTTC. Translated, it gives CASSQGPEDEQFF.

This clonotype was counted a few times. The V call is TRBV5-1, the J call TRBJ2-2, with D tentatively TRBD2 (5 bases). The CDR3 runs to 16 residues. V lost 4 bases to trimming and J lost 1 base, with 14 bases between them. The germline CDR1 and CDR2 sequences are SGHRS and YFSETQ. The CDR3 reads CASSPNPEGNTGELFF. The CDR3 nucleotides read TGCGCCAGCAGCCCCAACCCTGAGGGGAACACCGGGGAGCTGTTTTTT.

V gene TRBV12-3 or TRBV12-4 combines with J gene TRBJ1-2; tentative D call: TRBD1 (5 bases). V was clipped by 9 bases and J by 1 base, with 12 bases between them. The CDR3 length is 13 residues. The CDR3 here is CASQGDGNYGYTF. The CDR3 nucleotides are TGTGCCAGTCAAGGGGATGGTAACTATGGCTACACCTTC.

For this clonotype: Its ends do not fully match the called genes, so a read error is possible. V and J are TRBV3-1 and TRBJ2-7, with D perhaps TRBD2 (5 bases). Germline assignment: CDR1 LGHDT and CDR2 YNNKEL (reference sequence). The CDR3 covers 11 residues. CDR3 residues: CASSQEGGILF. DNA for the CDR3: TGTGCCAGCAGCCAAGAAGGAGGAATCTTATTC.

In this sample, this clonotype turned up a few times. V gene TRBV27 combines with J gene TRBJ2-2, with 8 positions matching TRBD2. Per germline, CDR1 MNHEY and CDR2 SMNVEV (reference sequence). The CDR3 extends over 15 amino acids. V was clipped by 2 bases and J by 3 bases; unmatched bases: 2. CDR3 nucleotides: TGTGCCAGCAGTTTACGGGGGGGCCACACCGGGGAGCTGTTTTTT. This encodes CASSLRGGHTGELFF.

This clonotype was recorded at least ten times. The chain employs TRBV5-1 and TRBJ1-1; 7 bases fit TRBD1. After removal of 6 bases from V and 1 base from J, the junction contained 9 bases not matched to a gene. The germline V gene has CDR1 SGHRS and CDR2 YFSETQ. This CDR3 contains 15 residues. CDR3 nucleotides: TGCGCCAGCACCCAAAGGAGGGGGCAGAACACTGAAGCTTTCTTT. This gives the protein CASTQRRGQNTEAFF.

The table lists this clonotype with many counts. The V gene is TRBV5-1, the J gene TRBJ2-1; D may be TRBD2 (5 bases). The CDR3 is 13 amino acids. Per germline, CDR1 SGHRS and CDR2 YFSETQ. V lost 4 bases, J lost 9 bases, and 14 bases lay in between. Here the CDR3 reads CASSDKLVPEQFF. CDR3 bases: TGCGCCAGCAGCGATAAACTAGTTCCTGAGCAGTTCTTC.

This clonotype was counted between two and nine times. CDR3 nucleotides: TGTGCCAGCAGGGGGAATTCACCCCTCCACTTT. It is translated as CASRGNSPLHF. This chain links TRBV2 with TRBJ1-6; D uncertain. V was cut by 6 bases and J by 7 bases, with 4 bases left in between. The germline gives CDR1 SNHLY, CDR2 FYNNEI. There are 11 residues in the CDR3.

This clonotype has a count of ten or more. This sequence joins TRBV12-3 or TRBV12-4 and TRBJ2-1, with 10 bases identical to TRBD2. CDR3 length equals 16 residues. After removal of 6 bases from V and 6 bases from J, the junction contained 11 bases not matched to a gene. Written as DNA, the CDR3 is TGTGCCAGCAGCCGCGTGGGAAGCGGGAGGGTCAATGAGCAGTTCTTC. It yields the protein CASSRVGSGRVNEQFF.

CDR3 bases: TGCGCCAGTGGACTAGAAGATGGAGATACGCAGTATTTT. Translation gives CASGLEDGDTQYF. The chain recombines TRBV5-1 with TRBJ2-3, with 7 bases that match TRBD2. Losses at the gene ends were 8 bases for V and 5 bases for J; bases not matched to a gene: 8. CDR1 SGHRS and CDR2 YFSETQ come from the germline V gene. The CDR3 covers 13 residues.

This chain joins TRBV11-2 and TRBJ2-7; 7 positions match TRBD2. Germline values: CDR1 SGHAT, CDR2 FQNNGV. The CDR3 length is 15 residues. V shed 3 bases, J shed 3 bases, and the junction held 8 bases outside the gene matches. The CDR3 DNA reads TGTGCCAGCAGCTTCTCTAGCGGAGAAGGCTACGAGCAGTACTTC. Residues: CASSFSSGEGYEQYF.

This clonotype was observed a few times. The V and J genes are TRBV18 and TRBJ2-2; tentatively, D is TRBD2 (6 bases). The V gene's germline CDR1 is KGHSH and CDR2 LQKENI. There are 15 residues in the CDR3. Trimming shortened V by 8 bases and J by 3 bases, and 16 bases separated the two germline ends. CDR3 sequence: CASTYGGPDTGELFF. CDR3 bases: TGTGCCAGCACGTACGGAGGGCCCGACACCGGGGAGCTGTTTTTT. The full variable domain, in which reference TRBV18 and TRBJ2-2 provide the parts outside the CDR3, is NAGVMQNPRHLVRRRGQEARLRCSPMKGHSHVYWYRQLPEEGLKFMVYLQKENIIDESGMPKERFSAEFPKEGPSILRIQQVVRGDSAAYFCASTYGGPDTGELFFGEGSRLTVL.

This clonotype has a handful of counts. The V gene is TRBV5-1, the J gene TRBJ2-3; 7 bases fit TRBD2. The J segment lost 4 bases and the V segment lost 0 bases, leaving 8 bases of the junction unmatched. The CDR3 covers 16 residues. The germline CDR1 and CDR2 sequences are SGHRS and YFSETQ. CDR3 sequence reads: CASSLGPGGSADTQYF. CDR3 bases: TGCGCCAGCAGCTTGGGTCCGGGAGGAAGCGCAGATACGCAGTATTTT.

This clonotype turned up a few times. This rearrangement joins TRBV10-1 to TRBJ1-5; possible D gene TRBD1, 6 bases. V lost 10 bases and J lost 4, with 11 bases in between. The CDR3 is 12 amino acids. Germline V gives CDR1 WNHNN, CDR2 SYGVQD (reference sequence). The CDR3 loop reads CAKQGRNQPQHF. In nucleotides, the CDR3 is TGCGCCAAACAGGGTAGAAATCAGCCCCAGCATTTT.

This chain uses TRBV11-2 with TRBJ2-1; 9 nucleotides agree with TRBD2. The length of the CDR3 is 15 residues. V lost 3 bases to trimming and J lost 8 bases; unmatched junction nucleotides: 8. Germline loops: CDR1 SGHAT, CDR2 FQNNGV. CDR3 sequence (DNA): TGTGCCAGCAGCTTCATGATAGCGGGAGCCGATGAGCAGTTCTTC. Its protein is CASSFMIAGADEQFF.

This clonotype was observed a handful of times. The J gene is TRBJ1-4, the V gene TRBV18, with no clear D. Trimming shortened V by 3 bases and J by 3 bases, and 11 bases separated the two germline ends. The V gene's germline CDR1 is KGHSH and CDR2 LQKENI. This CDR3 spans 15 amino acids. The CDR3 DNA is TGTGCCAGCTCACCGCTGAGGGAGGCTAATGAAAAACTGTTTTTT. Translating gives CASSPLREANEKLFF.

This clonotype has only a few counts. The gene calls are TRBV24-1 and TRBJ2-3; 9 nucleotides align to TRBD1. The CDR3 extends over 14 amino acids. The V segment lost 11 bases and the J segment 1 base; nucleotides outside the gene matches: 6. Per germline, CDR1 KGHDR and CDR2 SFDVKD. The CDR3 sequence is CAIQGQGGTDTQYF. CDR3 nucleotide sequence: TGTGCCATTCAGGGACAGGGCGGCACAGATACGCAGTATTTT.

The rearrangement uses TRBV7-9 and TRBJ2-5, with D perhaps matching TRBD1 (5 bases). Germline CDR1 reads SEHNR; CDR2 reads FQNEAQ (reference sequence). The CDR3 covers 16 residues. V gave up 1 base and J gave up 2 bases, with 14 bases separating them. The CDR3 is CASSLVGQDLQETQYF. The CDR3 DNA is TGTGCCAGCAGCTTAGTGGGGCAGGATCTGCAAGAGACCCAGTACTTC. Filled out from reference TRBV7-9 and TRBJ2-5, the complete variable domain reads DTGVSQNPRHKITKRGQNVTFRCDPISEHNRLYWYRQTLGQGPEFLTYFQNEAQLEKSRLLSDRFSAERPKGSFSTLEIQRTEQGDSAMYLCASSLVGQDLQETQYFGPGTRLLVL.

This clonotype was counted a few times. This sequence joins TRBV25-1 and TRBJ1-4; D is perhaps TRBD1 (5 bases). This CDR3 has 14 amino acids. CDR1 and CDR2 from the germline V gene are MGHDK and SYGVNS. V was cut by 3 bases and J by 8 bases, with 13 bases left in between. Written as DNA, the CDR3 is TGTGCCAGCAGTGATCCGGGGACCAGAGAAAAACTGTTTTTT. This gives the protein CASSDPGTREKLFF.

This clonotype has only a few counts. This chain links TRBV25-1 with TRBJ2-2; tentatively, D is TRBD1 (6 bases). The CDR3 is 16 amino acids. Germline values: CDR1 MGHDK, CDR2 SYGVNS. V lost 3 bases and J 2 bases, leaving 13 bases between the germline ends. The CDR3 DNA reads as TGTGCCAGCAGTGAGACCGGGACATACAACACCGGGGAGCTGTTTTTT. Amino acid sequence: CASSETGTYNTGELFF.

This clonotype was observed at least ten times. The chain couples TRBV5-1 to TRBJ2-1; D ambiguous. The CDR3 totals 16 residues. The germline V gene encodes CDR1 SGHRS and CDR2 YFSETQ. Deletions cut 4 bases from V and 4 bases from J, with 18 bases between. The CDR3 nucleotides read TGCGCCAGCAGCCTCTCCGGGTCCCCTACGTACAATGAGCAGTTCTTC. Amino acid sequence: CASSLSGSPTYNEQFF.

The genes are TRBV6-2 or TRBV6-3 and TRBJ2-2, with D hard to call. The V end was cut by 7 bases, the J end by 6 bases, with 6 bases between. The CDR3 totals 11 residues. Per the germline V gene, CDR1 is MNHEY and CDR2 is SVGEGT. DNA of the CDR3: TGTGCCAGCACCGCACCCGGGGAGCTGTTTTTT. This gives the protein CASTAPGELFF.

CDR3 DNA sequence: TGCGCCAGCAGCGGGGTAACAGGGGGAAACACTGAAGCTTTCTTT. Encoded protein: CASSGVTGGNTEAFF. The V gene is TRBV5-1, the J gene TRBJ1-1; 8 nucleotides align to TRBD1. Trimming cost V 4 bases and J 2 bases; bases outside gene matches: 7. The germline gives CDR1 SGHRS, CDR2 YFSETQ. The CDR3 has 15 residues.